The T cell receptor beta chain under discussion was sequenced for a study of T cells in tumors after PD-1 blockade. Overall study: Prior checkpoint blockade, systemic immunosuppressant use, or anti-cancer therapy within 4 weeks excluded patients. Findings and limits, study-wide: Approximately 41% of tumor TCR clonotypes were also found in blood.

The CDR3 extends over 16 amino acids. Germline assignment: CDR1 LGHDT and CDR2 YNNKEL (reference sequence). V dropped 1 base and J dropped 6 bases, with 16 bases sitting between them. Note on this clone: Antigen unknown.

TCRdb keeps only in-frame clones here, not all; method: immunoSEQ multiplex PCR. The sample carries 60,000 to 65,000 clones, about 74% recorded once. The sequences come from PBMCs, collected after anti-PD-1 treatment. This chain connects TRBV3-1 (or the pseudogene TRBV3-2) to TRBJ2-1; D possibly corresponds to TRBD1 (6 bases). The sequence was obtained from a human donor with basal cell carcinoma. The CDR3 region has the DNA TGTGCCAGCAGCCAAGTTAATACAGGGTACGGCAATGAGCAGTTCTTC. Its translation is CASSQVNTGYGNEQFF.